These T cell receptor beta chains were read from a single sample in a study of T-cell memory formation after mild COVID-19. TCRdb redid the calling of the 5' RACE reads with MiXCR, one entry per CDR3 protein. Of under 650,000 distinct CDR3 sequences listed, 15% to 20% are singletons. The sample was PBMCs or a T cell subset sorted from them (not recorded which). All receptors come from an adult woman who had mild COVID-19 (a few samples of this study predate the infection). Cell type and time point are not known. CDR3s include the opening cysteine and the closing phenylalanine or tryptophan. Each record gives: CDR3 protein, CDR3 DNA, V gene, clone size, D gene, J gene. D genes are given only for firm matches. A clone size is listed for some rows: how often the clone was seen (once, few, many), or a class if it is expanded.

CDR3 protein: CASSQSYRQTQYF; CDR3 DNA: TGTGCCAGCAGCCAAAGTTATCGCCAGACCCAGTACTTC; V gene: TRBV21-1; clone size: NA; D gene: NA; J gene: TRBJ2-5
CDR3 protein: CASSLVYGNTGELFF; CDR3 DNA: TGTGCCAGCAGCTTGGTCTACGGGAACACCGGGGAGCTGTTTTTT; V gene: TRBV5-6; clone size: few; D gene: NA; J gene: TRBJ2-2
CDR3 protein: CASSLSGGIEQFF; CDR3 DNA: TGTGCCAGCAGTTTGTCAGGGGGTATTGAGCAGTTCTTC; V gene: TRBV27; clone size: few; D gene: TRBD1; J gene: TRBJ2-1
CDR3 protein: CASSLYATAANNEQFF; CDR3 DNA: TGTGCCAGCAGCTTATATGCCACCGCGGCCAACAATGAGCAGTTCTTC; V gene: TRBV11-2; clone size: few; D gene: NA; J gene: TRBJ2-1
CDR3 protein: CASSPVTVRGNTIYF; CDR3 DNA: TGTGCCAGCTCACCAGTAACAGTTCGAGGAAACACCATATATTTT; V gene: TRBV18; clone size: NA; D gene: NA; J gene: TRBJ1-3
CDR3 protein: CATSRDGVGGYTF; CDR3 DNA: TGTGCCACCAGCAGAGATGGAGTGGGGGGCTACACCTTC; V gene: TRBV15; clone size: NA; D gene: NA; J gene: TRBJ1-2
CDR3 protein: CATSRAAGGSTDTQYF; CDR3 DNA: TGTGCCACCAGCAGAGCAGCGGGAGGGAGCACAGATACGCAGTATTTT; V gene: TRBV15; clone size: few; D gene: TRBD2; J gene: TRBJ2-3
CDR3 protein: CSVAGGTYEQYF; CDR3 DNA: TGCAGCGTTGCAGGGGGAACCTACGAGCAGTACTTC; V gene: TRBV29-1; clone size: once; D gene: TRBD1; J gene: TRBJ2-7
CDR3 protein: CASTPSPDNQPQHF; CDR3 DNA: TGCGCCAGCACACCATCGCCCGACAATCAGCCCCAGCATTTT; V gene: TRBV5-1; clone size: NA; D gene: NA; J gene: TRBJ1-5
CDR3 protein: CASSHPTRYGEQYF; CDR3 DNA: TGTGCCAGCAGCCACCCGACGCGATATGGCGAGCAGTACTTC; V gene: TRBV7-6; clone size: NA; D gene: NA; J gene: TRBJ2-7
CDR3 protein: CASSLLAGGDNEQFF; CDR3 DNA: TGTGCCAGCAGCTTACTAGCGGGGGGCGACAATGAGCAGTTCTTC; V gene: TRBV7-3; clone size: many; D gene: TRBD2; J gene: TRBJ2-1
CDR3 protein: CASTPPGQGTYEQYF; CDR3 DNA: TGTGCCAGCACCCCTCCCGGACAGGGGACCTACGAGCAGTACTTC; V gene: TRBV5-6; clone size: many; D gene: TRBD1; J gene: TRBJ2-7
CDR3 protein: CSAATGTMGETQYF; CDR3 DNA: TGCAGTGCCGCCACTGGGACTATGGGAGAGACCCAGTACTTC; V gene: TRBV20-1; clone size: NA; D gene: TRBD2; J gene: TRBJ2-5
CDR3 protein: CATSRDLRGGLQETQYF; CDR3 DNA: TGTGCCACCAGCAGAGATTTAAGGGGAGGATTACAAGAGACCCAGTACTTC; V gene: TRBV15; clone size: few; D gene: NA; J gene: TRBJ2-5
CDR3 protein: CASSLKDRALYGYTF; CDR3 DNA: TGTGCCAGCAGCTTGAAGGACAGGGCCCTCTATGGCTACACCTTC; V gene: TRBV5-6; clone size: few; D gene: TRBD1; J gene: TRBJ1-2
CDR3 protein: CASSQDPRGNSPLHF; CDR3 DNA: TGCGCCAGCAGCCAAGATCCCCGTGGTAATTCACCCCTCCACTTT; V gene: TRBV4-1; clone size: NA; D gene: NA; J gene: TRBJ1-6
CDR3 protein: CATSASFGSNQPQHF; CDR3 DNA: TGTGCCACCAGTGCCTCTTTCGGGAGCAATCAGCCCCAGCATTTT; V gene: TRBV24-1; clone size: few; D gene: NA; J gene: TRBJ1-5
CDR3 protein: CATSISGSAYEQYF; CDR3 DNA: TGTGCCACCAGCATCTCGGGTAGCGCGTACGAGCAGTACTTC; V gene: TRBV15; clone size: few; D gene: NA; J gene: TRBJ2-7
CDR3 protein: CASSPSPGLAGGPYEQFF; CDR3 DNA: TGTGCCAGCAGCCCATCCCCGGGACTAGCGGGGGGGCCCTATGAGCAGTTCTTC; V gene: TRBV7-9; clone size: few; D gene: TRBD2; J gene: TRBJ2-1
CDR3 protein: CASSLGPGGLGYTF; CDR3 DNA: TGTGCCAGCAGTTTAGGACCAGGGGGCTTGGGCTACACCTTC; V gene: TRBV6-5; clone size: few; D gene: TRBD1; J gene: TRBJ1-2
CDR3 protein: CSAPTGANTGELFF; CDR3 DNA: TGCAGTGCTCCGACAGGGGCGAACACCGGGGAGCTGTTTTTT; V gene: TRBV20-1; clone size: NA; D gene: TRBD1; J gene: TRBJ2-2
CDR3 protein: CASSSNRDTVPDTQYF; CDR3 DNA: TGTGCCAGCAGCTCCAACCGGGACACCGTCCCAGATACGCAGTATTTT; V gene: TRBV7-9; clone size: few; D gene: NA; J gene: TRBJ2-3